The 29 T cell receptor beta chains reported below all come from one sample, sequenced in a study of cytomegalovirus exposure and HLA in healthy donors. The study ran its PCR with 60 Vbeta and 13 Jbeta primers. Produced via immunoSEQ multiplex PCR; TCRdb's table is partial and in-frame only. The sample shows about 160,000 clones, over 60% of them seen only once. Sequencing input: PBMCs. The receptors originated from a woman aged 45-65 years in good health and CMV-seropositive.

The rearrangement joins TRBV2 to TRBJ1-4, with D unresolved. The germline V and J ends were trimmed by 3 bases and 7 bases, with 15 bases remaining between them. The CDR3 sequence is 15 residues long. The V gene's germline CDR1 is SNHLY and CDR2 FYNNEI. The CDR3, as DNA: TGTGCCAGCAGTGAGGCTCGGGAGGTTGGTGAAAAACTGTTTTTT. As protein: CASSEAREVGEKLFF.

This clone has more than one count but fewer than ten. The CDR3 nucleotides are TGTGCCAGCTCTCCCCAGTCGGGAGCCACCTACGAGCAGTACTTC. Protein: CASSPQSGATYEQYF. The chain is built from TRBV6-5 and TRBJ2-7, with D perhaps TRBD2 (6 bases). The length of the CDR3 is 15 residues. The germline V gene encodes CDR1 MNHEY and CDR2 SVGAGI. Trimming shortened V by 8 bases and J by 2 bases, and 19 bases separated the two germline ends.

The rearrangement uses TRBV7-9 and TRBJ1-1, with 7 bases fitting TRBD1. V shed 1 base and J 7 bases; nucleotides not matched to a gene: 6. In germline, CDR1 is SEHNR, CDR2 FQNEAQ (reference sequence). The CDR3 covers 14 residues. The DNA of the CDR3 is TGTGCCAGCAGCTTAGTAGCCGGGACAGTTGAAGCTTTCTTT. It codes for CASSLVAGTVEAFF.

The chain joins TRBV5-6 to TRBJ1-3, with D uncertain. CDR1 and CDR2 from the germline V gene are SGHDT and YYEEEE. There are 11 residues in the CDR3. Trimming removed 4 bases from V and 3 bases from J, with 2 bases in between. DNA of the CDR3: TGTGCCAGCAGCCGTGGAAACACCATATATTTT. Translation: CASSRGNTIYF. The full variable domain, completed using reference TRBV5-6 and TRBJ1-3, is DAGVTQSPTHLIKTRGQQVTLRCSPKSGHDTVSWYQQALGQGPQFIFQYYEEEERQRGNFPDRFSGHQFPNYSSELNVNALLLGDSALYLCASSRGNTIYFGEGSWLTVV.

The genes are TRBV7-2 and TRBJ1-2, with D perhaps matching TRBD1 (5 bases). CDR1 and CDR2 (germline): SGHTA, FQGNSA. The CDR3 length is 14 residues. V shed 3 bases and J shed 2 bases, with 10 bases lying between them. The CDR3: CASSFGGKNYGYTF. CDR3 sequence (DNA): TGTGCCAGCAGCTTTGGGGGGAAGAACTATGGCTACACCTTC.

The genes are TRBV9 and TRBJ2-5, with D unclear. The CDR3 contains 14 residues. V was pared by 0 bases and J by 4 bases, with 10 bases between. CDR1 is SGDLS, CDR2 YYNGEE, per germline. The CDR3 DNA is TGTGCCAGCAGCGTAGGGGCCCCCCGAGAGACCCAGTACTTC. It is translated as CASSVGAPRETQYF.

The rearrangement uses TRBV13 and TRBJ2-4; possible D gene TRBD2, 7 bases. The V and J ends lost 0 bases and 2 bases respectively, with 17 bases between them. There are 18 residues in the CDR3. CDR1 PRHDT and CDR2 FYEKMQ come from the germline V gene (reference sequence). CDR3 in amino acids: CASSLGMAGAGTKNIQYF. CDR3 in DNA: TGTGCCAGCAGCTTAGGGATGGCGGGGGCGGGAACCAAAAACATTCAGTACTTC.

The chain combines TRBV28 with TRBJ1-3; D perhaps matches TRBD1 (5 bases). Trimming took 7 bases from V and 2 from J, leaving 18 bases between them. CDR3 length: 16 residues. Germline CDR1 MDHEN, CDR2 SYDVKM. CDR3 region: CASTPLGMGPGNTIYF. For the CDR3, the DNA is TGTGCCAGCACCCCCCTTGGGATGGGGCCTGGAAACACCATATATTTT.

This clone was observed a single time. The chain has TRBV10-3 and TRBJ1-2; D not certain. The CDR3 totals 13 residues. Germline CDR1 reads ENHRY; CDR2 reads SYGVKD. The V end was cut by 0 bases, the J end by 4 bases, with 6 bases between. CDR3 protein: CAISESDTYGYTF. The CDR3 bases are TGTGCCATCAGTGAGTCAGACACCTATGGCTACACCTTC.

This chain joins TRBV2 and TRBJ2-3; weak D call: TRBD2 (7 bases). V lost 0 bases to trimming and J lost 0 bases, with 10 bases between them. Germline V lookup: CDR1 SNHLY, CDR2 FYNNEI. The CDR3 has 16 amino acids. The CDR3 loop reads CASSEAGGPSTDTQYF. The DNA for the CDR3 is TGTGCCAGCAGTGAAGCCGGGGGGCCTAGCACAGATACGCAGTATTTT.

This clone came up once. J is TRBJ1-2 and V is TRBV19, with D perhaps matching TRBD1 (5 bases). Germline V gene lookup returns CDR1 LNHDA and CDR2 SQIVND (reference sequence). Trimming left V 4 bases short and J 7 bases short, with 13 bases between. This CDR3 has 13 residues. CDR3 sequence reads: CASSTAGNIGYTF. The CDR3 DNA reads TGTGCCAGTAGTACGGCAGGGAATATTGGCTACACCTTC.

This clone was observed once. J is TRBJ2-3 and V is TRBV30; D is ambiguous. V was clipped by 0 bases and J by 4 bases, with 8 bases between them. CDR1 is GTSNPN and CDR2 is SVGIG in the germline V gene (reference sequence). The CDR3 is made up of 13 amino acids. The CDR3: CAWSVQSADTQYF. The CDR3, as DNA: TGTGCCTGGAGTGTACAGTCTGCAGATACGCAGTATTTT. The whole variable domain, filled in from reference TRBV30 and TRBJ2-3, reads SQTIHQWPATLVQPVGSPLSLECTVEGTSNPNLYWYRQAAGRGLQLLFYSVGIGQISSEVPQNLSASRPQDRQFILSSKKLLLSDSGFYLCAWSVQSADTQYFGPGTRLTVL.

This clone showed up just a few times. The rearrangement links TRBV7-9 to TRBJ2-7, with 9 positions matching TRBD2. This CDR3 comprises 15 residues. Trimming cost V 4 bases and J 7 bases; bases outside gene matches: 11. The germline V gene encodes CDR1 SEHNR and CDR2 FQNEAQ (reference sequence). For the CDR3, the DNA is TGTGCCAGCAGCTCAGCGGGCGGGAGGGCCAGGGAGCAGTACTTC. Translated: CASSSAGGRAREQYF. The variable domain in full, completed from reference TRBV7-9 and TRBJ2-7, reads DTGVSQNPRHKITKRGQNVTFRCDPISEHNRLYWYRQTLGQGPEFLTYFQNEAQLEKSRLLSDRFSAERPKGSFSTLEIQRTEQGDSAMYLCASSSAGGRAREQYFGPGTRLTVT.

The chain is built from TRBV11-2 and TRBJ1-2, with D uncertain. The germline V gene encodes CDR1 SGHAT and CDR2 FQNNGV. There are 15 residues in the CDR3. Trimming removed 2 bases from V and 1 base from J, with 11 bases in between. The chain's CDR3 is CASSLSTGGNYGYTF. The CDR3 DNA is TGTGCCAGCAGCTTATCTACCGGCGGTAACTATGGCTACACCTTC. Filled out from reference TRBV11-2 and TRBJ1-2, the complete variable domain reads EAGVAQSPRYKIIEKRQSVAFWCNPISGHATLYWYQQILGQGPKLLIQFQNNGVVDDSQLPKDRFSAERLKGVDSTLKIQPAKLEDSAVYLCASSLSTGGNYGYTFGSGTRLTVV.

The chain links TRBV11-2 to TRBJ2-7; the D gene is possibly TRBD1 (7 bases). Looked up from germline, CDR1 is SGHAT and CDR2 is FQNNGV. Trimming cost V 7 bases and J 2 bases, with 12 bases left between them. The CDR3 is 13 amino acids. CDR3 coding DNA: TGTGCCAGCACCGGAGGGGGCGCCTACGAGCAGTACTTC. The encoded protein is CASTGGGAYEQYF. Looking up the rest from reference TRBV11-2 and TRBJ2-7 gives the full variable domain: EAGVAQSPRYKIIEKRQSVAFWCNPISGHATLYWYQQILGQGPKLLIQFQNNGVVDDSQLPKDRFSAERLKGVDSTLKIQPAKLEDSAVYLCASTGGGAYEQYFGPGTRLTVT.

V is TRBV28 and J is TRBJ2-7; 9 bases are a match to TRBD1. V dropped 6 bases and J dropped 7; count of bases not matched to a gene: 13. The CDR3 extends over 15 amino acids. CDR1 is MDHEN and CDR2 is SYDVKM in the germline V gene. CDR3 DNA: TGTGCCAGCAGCTCCTGGGACAGGGAAGGTTGGGAGCAGTACTTC. Translating it yields CASSSWDREGWEQYF.

The chain joins TRBV5-6 to TRBJ2-5, with 8 bases that match TRBD1. V shed 3 bases, J shed 3 bases, and the junction held 10 bases outside the gene matches. Germline V gene data show CDR1 as SGHDT and CDR2 as YYEEEE. This CDR3 contains 16 residues. The CDR3 here is CASSSTGVLVKETQYF. The DNA for the CDR3 is TGTGCCAGCAGCTCGACAGGGGTTCTTGTAAAAGAGACCCAGTACTTC.

The sample holds a few counts of this clone. The genes are TRBV27 and TRBJ2-3, with TRBD2 matching 10 bases. With V trimmed by 3 bases and J by 0 bases, 6 bases remained unmatched. Germline values: CDR1 MNHEY, CDR2 SMNVEV (reference sequence). The CDR3 is 17 amino acids. DNA for the CDR3: TGTGCCAGCAGTTTTAGCGGGAGGCCGCTTAGCACAGATACGCAGTATTTT. Translated, it gives CASSFSGRPLSTDTQYF.

V usage is TRBV6-7 and J usage is TRBJ1-5; TRBD1 aligns across 8 bases. TRBV6-7 is recorded as an ORF, its role being uncertain. The length of the CDR3 is 15 residues. V lost 3 bases to trimming and J lost 7 bases; unmatched junction nucleotides: 8. This CDR3 reads CASSYPTGEGQPQHF. The CDR3, as DNA: TGTGCCAGCAGTTATCCGACAGGGGAAGGGCAGCCCCAGCATTTT.

This clone has more than one count but fewer than ten. For the CDR3, the DNA is TGTGCCAGCTCACCCGACAGGGTGAGGAACGAGCAGTACTTC. It encodes CASSPDRVRNEQYF. The J gene is TRBJ2-7, the V gene TRBV18; 7 bases agree with TRBD1. This CDR3 has 14 residues. V was pared by 3 bases and J by 5 bases, with 7 bases of the junction left unmatched. CDR1 is KGHSH and CDR2 is LQKENI in the germline V gene.

The rearrangement joins TRBV10-3 to TRBJ2-1, with 7 bases lining up with TRBD2. Per the germline V gene, CDR1 is ENHRY and CDR2 is SYGVKD. The length of the CDR3 is 13 residues. J was trimmed by 4 bases and V by 9 bases; bases with no gene match: 6. CDR3 amino acids: CAIGGEKYNEQFF. DNA for the CDR3: TGTGCCATTGGGGGGGAAAAATACAATGAGCAGTTCTTC.

V is TRBV9 and J is TRBJ2-3; D is uncertain. The CDR3 contains 14 residues. Trimming removed 6 bases from V and 0 bases from J, with 11 bases in between. Germline values: CDR1 SGDLS, CDR2 YYNGEE. As DNA, the CDR3 is TGTGCCAGCATGGCGGATTCTAGCACAGATACGCAGTATTTT. Its protein is CASMADSSTDTQYF.

In DNA, the CDR3 is TGTGCCTGGGGACGGAGAAGGGGGGAGACCCAGTACTTC. This sequence encodes CAWGRRRGETQYF. V is TRBV30 and J is TRBJ2-5; D possibly corresponds to TRBD1 (6 bases). The CDR3 sequence is 13 residues long. The V and J ends lost 5 bases and 5 bases respectively, with 15 bases between them. Germline V gene lookup returns CDR1 GTSNPN and CDR2 SVGIG (reference sequence).

The chain has TRBV7-8 and TRBJ2-3; D might be TRBD2 (5 bases). Trimming cost V 2 bases and J 2 bases, with 11 bases left between them. Germline V gene lookup returns CDR1 SGHVS and CDR2 FQNEAQ. The length of the CDR3 is 15 residues. The CDR3 nucleotides are TGTGCCAGCAGCTTAAGCCTAGCAGTCACAGATACGCAGTATTTT. Amino acids: CASSLSLAVTDTQYF.

This chain connects TRBV10-3 to TRBJ2-1; 7 nucleotides agree with TRBD1. Germline CDR1 and CDR2: ENHRY and SYGVKD. The CDR3 spans 15 residues. V shed 4 bases, J shed 4 bases, and the junction held 7 bases outside the gene matches. In DNA, the CDR3 is TGTGCCATCAGTGCGACAGGGCCGGAGTACAATGAGCAGTTCTTC. Amino acids: CAISATGPEYNEQFF.

This chain links TRBV25-1 with TRBJ2-2; 8 bases match TRBD2. V gave up 4 bases and J gave up 7 bases; unmatched junction bases: 2. Per germline, CDR1 MGHDK and CDR2 SYGVNS. This CDR3 is 13 amino acids long. The CDR3 DNA reads as TGTGCCAGCAGTGGTCGGGGGGGCGGGGAGCTGTTTTTT. It encodes CASSGRGGGELFF.

The chain carries TRBV7-2 and TRBJ1-6; the match to TRBD1 covers 7 bases. Germline values: CDR1 SGHTA, CDR2 FQGNSA. With V trimmed by 1 base and J by 4 bases, 4 bases remained unmatched. CDR3 length: 16 amino acids. The CDR3 sequence is CASSLDRQGYNSPLHF. In nucleotides, the CDR3 is TGTGCCAGCAGCTTAGACAGACAGGGTTATAATTCACCCCTCCACTTT.

This chain uses TRBV9 with TRBJ2-2, with D possibly TRBD1 on 5 matching bases. V lost 6 bases, J lost 4 bases, and 19 bases lay in between. Germline V gives CDR1 SGDLS, CDR2 YYNGEE. This CDR3 has 16 residues. The CDR3 spells CASNPNLGAGTGELFF. Written as DNA, the CDR3 is TGTGCCAGCAACCCTAACCTAGGGGCTGGCACCGGGGAGCTGTTTTTT.

V and J are TRBV2 and TRBJ2-1; the match to TRBD2 covers 16 bases. This CDR3 spans 17 amino acids. Trimming took 6 bases from V and 4 from J; bases not matched to a gene: 6. CDR1 is SNHLY and CDR2 is FYNNEI in the germline V gene. The CDR3, as DNA: TGTGCCAGCAGCCCCGCGGGACTAGCGGGAGGGTACAATGAGCAGTTCTTC. Translated: CASSPAGLAGGYNEQFF.